This T cell receptor (beta chain) was sequenced for a study of vaccination effects on CD4 cells after COVID-19. The table came from immunoSEQ multiplex PCR; TCRdb's copy has only in-frame clones and leaves some out. The profile shows tens of thousands of clones, more than 70% of them singletons. V dropped 1 base and J dropped 6 bases, with 16 bases sitting between them. Germline-derived CDR1 and CDR2 are LGHDT and YNNKEL (reference sequence). The CDR3 is made up of 16 amino acids. Antigen-specific CD4+ T cells were expanded (with viral peptide pools) by the ViraFEST assay ahead of sequencing. Once cultured for approximately 10 days, the cells underwent separation to obtain CD4+ T cells. Two doses of BNT162b2 or mRNA-1273 vaccine were administered to participants. None of the vaccinated had previously contracted SARS-CoV-2, and their nucleocapsid antibodies tested negative. On this clone: Its antigen is undetermined.

This rearrangement joins TRBV3-1 (or the pseudogene TRBV3-2) to TRBJ1-5, with a weak D call TRBD1 (6 bases). Sequences were derived from CD4+ T cells from PBMCs cultured with HCoV-229E spike peptides, sampled after COVID-19 vaccination. The receptor's source is a human donor who received a COVID-19 vaccine. The CDR3 spells CASSQGAGAVGQPQHF. CDR3 sequence (DNA): TGTGCCAGCAGCCAAGGTGCAGGGGCGGTCGGTCAGCCCCAGCATTTT.